This T cell receptor (beta chain) is from a study of spatial heterogeneity in lung cancer. Whole-study context: Where they were available, follow-up PBMC samples were sequenced, at a median of about 22 months after resection. General study points: Ubiquitous expanded tumor TCRs appeared in blood more at resection than follow-up.

As regards this clonotype: What it recognizes is unknown. A much larger clone differs by one base, so this may be a read error.

Each TCR cDNA molecule carried a unique molecular identifier. Using its own MiXCR run on the 5' RACE reads, TCRdb lists one record per CDR3 protein. The sample shows about 120,000 distinct CDR3 sequences, 12% of them seen only once. The time point here: blood at routine non-recurrence follow-up after resection. Whole RNA, isolated from tumor, nontumor lung or frozen PBMC, was sequenced without prior sorting. Germline V gene data show CDR1 as DFQATT and CDR2 as SNEGSKA (reference sequence). The CDR3 loop spans 14 amino acids. V lost 6 bases and J lost 7; bases outside the gene matches: 7. The clonotype originates from a male donor with early-stage non-small cell lung cancer. The genes are TRBV20-1 and TRBJ1-6, with 9 positions matching TRBD1. The specimen was PBMCs, collected at follow-up. The CDR3: CSARGDRVNSPLHF. In DNA form, the CDR3 reads TGCAGTGCCAGGGGGGACAGGGTCAATTCACCCCTCCACTTT.